This paragraph covers one T cell receptor beta chain sequence. Its target is unknown. Assay: immunoSEQ multiplex PCR; the TCRdb copy retains only in-frame clones and omits some. This table holds a few million clones, 85% to 95% found once. These data originate in a study of shared clonotypes between healthy human individuals. Study-wide findings and caveats: Naive subsets generally had larger estimated richness than memory subsets. Clonotypes that were shared across a handful of donors made up around 5% of naive CD4 clonotypes. Depth was large, yet rarefaction showed that sorted-subset sequencing was incomplete. Clonotypes which were not shared had lower generation probabilities than clonotypes that all four donors shared.

The sample taken for sequencing was naive CD4+ T cells from PBMCs. Subset reported: CD45RA+ positively selected. The clonotype was recovered from a man aged 18 to 30 in good health. Some clones in this sample may be carry-over from other donors' samples.

The CDR3 DNA reads TGTGCCAGCAGCTTGGGGGCAGGGAGCAATCAGCCCCAGCATTTT. This codes for CASSLGAGSNQPQHF. The genes are TRBV7-9 and TRBJ1-5, with D possibly TRBD1 on 6 matching bases. The CDR3 sequence is 15 residues long. Trimming left V 3 bases short and J 1 base short, with 10 bases between. CDR1 and CDR2 from the germline V gene are SEHNR and FQNEAQ (reference sequence). Based on the CDR3 plus reference TRBV7-9 and TRBJ1-5, the full variable domain is DTGVSQNPRHKITKRGQNVTFRCDPISEHNRLYWYRQTLGQGPEFLTYFQNEAQLEKSRLLSDRFSAERPKGSFSTLEIQRTEQGDSAMYLCASSLGAGSNQPQHFGDGTRLSIL.